This T cell receptor beta chain was recovered during a study of early T cells in non-severe SARS-CoV-2 infection. The V gene end was trimmed by 5 bases and the J gene end by 3 bases; junction bases not matched to a gene: 7. The CDR3 contains 15 residues. Individual cDNA molecules received unique molecular identifiers. One entry per CDR3 protein results from TCRdb running MiXCR on the 5' RACE reads. Of some 66,000 distinct CDR3 sequences in the sample, around 8.7% were seen once. This clonotype showed up just a few times. The sequence was collected from an adult who was a healthcare worker with PCR-confirmed SARS-CoV-2 infection or an uninfected control (not recorded which). Sequenced material: whole blood. The chain uses TRBV12-3 or TRBV12-4 and TRBJ2-7; 10 nucleotides align to TRBD1. The CDR3 spells CASSIRDRGLYEQYF. CDR3 nucleotide sequence: TGTGCCAGCAGTATCCGGGACAGGGGTCTCTACGAGCAGTACTTC.